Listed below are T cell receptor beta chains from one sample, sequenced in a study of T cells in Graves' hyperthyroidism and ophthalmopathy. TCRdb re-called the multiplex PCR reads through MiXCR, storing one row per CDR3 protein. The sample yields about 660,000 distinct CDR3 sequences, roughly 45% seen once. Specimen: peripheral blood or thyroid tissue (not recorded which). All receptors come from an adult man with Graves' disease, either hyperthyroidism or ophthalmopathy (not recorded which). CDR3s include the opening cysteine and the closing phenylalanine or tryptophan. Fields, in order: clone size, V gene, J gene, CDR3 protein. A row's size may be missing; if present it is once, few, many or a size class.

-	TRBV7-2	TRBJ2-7	CASSFASGIYEQYF
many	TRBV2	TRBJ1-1	CASIRTYMNTEAFF
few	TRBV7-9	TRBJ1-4	CASSQDPRDEKLFF
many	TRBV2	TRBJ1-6	CASSIGQGGSPLHF
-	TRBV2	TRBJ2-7	CASTGTGGTLYEQYF
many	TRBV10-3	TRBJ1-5	CAISNRGPDQPQHF
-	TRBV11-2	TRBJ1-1	CATKTNGGNTEAFF
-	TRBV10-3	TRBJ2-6	CAISGRSSGANVLTF
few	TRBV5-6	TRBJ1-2	CASSLFRGYGYTF
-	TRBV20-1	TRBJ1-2	CSARVEAGFGYTF
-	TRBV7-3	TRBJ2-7	CASSLDGGSIHEQYF
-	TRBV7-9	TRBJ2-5	CASTEVGGKETQYF
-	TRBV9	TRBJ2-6	CASSGERLAGSSGANVLTF
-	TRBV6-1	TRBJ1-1	CASSPRQVTEAFF
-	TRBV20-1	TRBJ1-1	CSARVRMHRNTEAFF
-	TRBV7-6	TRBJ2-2	CASSQTGNTGGLFF
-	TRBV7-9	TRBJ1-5	CASPRRELSNQPQHF
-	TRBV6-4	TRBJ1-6	CASSDTSGISYNSPLHF